The clone carrying this T cell receptor beta chain was seen at least ten times. Its target is unknown. This sample was included in a study of T cell repertoires in cytomegalovirus infection. Study overall: Public TCR beta signature analysis indicated the presence of both CMV infection and matching HLA type. Overall study findings and caveats: Carriers of CMV and the relevant HLA type were discriminated by public TCR beta frequency. Within the response measured ex vivo, HLA-C-restricted CMV-specific TCR beta clonotypes were dominant.

Via MiXCR, TCRdb re-called the reads, giving one row per CDR3 protein. The sample lists around 450,000 distinct CDR3 sequences; 11% were seen once. CDR1 is MNHNS and CDR2 is SASEGT in the germline V gene. The CDR3 spans 12 residues. V was trimmed by 1 base and J by 15 bases, leaving 13 bases between them. The TCR comes from a human donor in good health (CMV status not recorded). Some clones in this sample may be carry-over from other donors' samples. The chain links TRBV6-1 to TRBJ2-1; D is undetermined. The sample comprised PBMCs. CDR3 sequence: CASSEDYHFRFF. The CDR3 DNA reads as TGTGCCAGCAGTGAAGATTATCATTTTCGGTTCTTC.